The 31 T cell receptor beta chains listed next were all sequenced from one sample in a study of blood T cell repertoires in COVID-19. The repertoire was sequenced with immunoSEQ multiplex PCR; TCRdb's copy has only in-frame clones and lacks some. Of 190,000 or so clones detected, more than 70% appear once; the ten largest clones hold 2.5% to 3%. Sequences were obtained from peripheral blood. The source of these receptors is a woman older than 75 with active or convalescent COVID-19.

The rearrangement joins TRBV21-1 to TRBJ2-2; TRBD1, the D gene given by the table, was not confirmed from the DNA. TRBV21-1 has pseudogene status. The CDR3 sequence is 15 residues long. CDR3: CASSILTGDTGELFF. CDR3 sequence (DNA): TGTGCCAGCAGCATCCTGACAGGGGACACCGGGGAGCTGTTTTTT.

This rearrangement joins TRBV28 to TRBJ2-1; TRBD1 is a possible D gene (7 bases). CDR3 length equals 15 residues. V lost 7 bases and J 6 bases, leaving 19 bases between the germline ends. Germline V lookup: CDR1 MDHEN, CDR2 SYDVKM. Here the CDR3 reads CASTTGGRGSNEQFF. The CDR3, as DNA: TGTGCCAGCACCACCGGGGGCAGGGGGAGCAATGAGCAGTTCTTC.

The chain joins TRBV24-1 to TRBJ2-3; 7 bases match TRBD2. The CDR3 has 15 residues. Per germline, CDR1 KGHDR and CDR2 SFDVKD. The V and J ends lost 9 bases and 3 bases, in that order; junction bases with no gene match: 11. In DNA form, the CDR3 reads TGTGCCACCCAAAAGTCGGGGGGAATAACAGATACGCAGTATTTT. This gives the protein CATQKSGGITDTQYF.

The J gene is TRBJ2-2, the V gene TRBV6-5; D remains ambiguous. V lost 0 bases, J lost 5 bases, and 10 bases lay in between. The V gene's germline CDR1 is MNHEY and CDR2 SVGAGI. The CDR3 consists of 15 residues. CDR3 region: CASSYSIQSTGELFF. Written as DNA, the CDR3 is TGTGCCAGCAGTTACTCGATCCAGTCGACCGGGGAGCTGTTTTTT.

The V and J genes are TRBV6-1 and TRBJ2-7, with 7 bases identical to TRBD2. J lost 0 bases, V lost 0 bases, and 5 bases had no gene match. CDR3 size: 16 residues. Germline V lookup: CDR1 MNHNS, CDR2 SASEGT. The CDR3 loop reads CASSEAGGMGSYEQYF. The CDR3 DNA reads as TGTGCCAGCAGTGAAGCGGGGGGGATGGGCTCCTACGAGCAGTACTTC.

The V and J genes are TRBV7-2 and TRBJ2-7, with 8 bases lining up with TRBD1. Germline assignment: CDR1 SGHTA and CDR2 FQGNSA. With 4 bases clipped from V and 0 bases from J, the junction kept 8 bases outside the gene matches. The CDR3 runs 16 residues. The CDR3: CASSSVGQGISYEQYF. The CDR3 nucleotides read TGTGCCAGCAGCTCGGTCGGACAGGGTATCTCCTACGAGCAGTACTTC.

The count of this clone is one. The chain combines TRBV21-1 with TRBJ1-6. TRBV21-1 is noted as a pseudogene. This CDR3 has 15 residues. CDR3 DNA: TGTGCCAGCAGCAAAGTGCCGGGGGTAGAGTCACCCCTCCACTTT. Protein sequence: CASSKVPGVESPLHF.

The CDR3 sequence is CASSLVVHPEAFF. The CDR3 DNA reads TGTGCCAGCAGCTTGGTTGTACACCCTGAAGCTTTCTTT. The rearrangement joins TRBV7-9 to TRBJ1-1; D is unresolved. The V end lost 3 bases, the J end lost 6 bases, and 11 bases lay between the germline ends. The CDR3 extends over 13 amino acids. The germline V gene has CDR1 SEHNR and CDR2 FQNEAQ (reference sequence).

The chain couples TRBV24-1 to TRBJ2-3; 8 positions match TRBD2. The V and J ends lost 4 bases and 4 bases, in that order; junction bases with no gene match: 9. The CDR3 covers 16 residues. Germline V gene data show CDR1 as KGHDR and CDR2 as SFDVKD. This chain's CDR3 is CATSEGGTSIADTQYF. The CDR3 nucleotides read TGTGCCACCAGTGAGGGCGGGACTAGTATCGCAGATACGCAGTATTTT.

Here the CDR3 reads CASMPRGALGSGKAFF. CDR3 in DNA: TGTGCCAGCATGCCCAGGGGGGCCCTAGGTTCGGGAAAAGCTTTCTTT. V usage is TRBV28 and J usage is TRBJ1-1; TRBD1 aligns across 7 bases. Losses at the gene ends were 7 bases for V and 9 bases for J; bases not matched to a gene: 20. The CDR3 consists of 16 residues. CDR1 and CDR2 (germline): MDHEN, SYDVKM.

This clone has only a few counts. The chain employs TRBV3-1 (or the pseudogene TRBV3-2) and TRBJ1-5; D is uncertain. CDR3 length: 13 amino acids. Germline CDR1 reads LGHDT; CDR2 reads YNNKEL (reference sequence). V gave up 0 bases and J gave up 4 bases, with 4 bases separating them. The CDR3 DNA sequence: TGTGCCAGCAGCCAAGATCATAATCAGCCCCAGCATTTT. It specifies CASSQDHNQPQHF.

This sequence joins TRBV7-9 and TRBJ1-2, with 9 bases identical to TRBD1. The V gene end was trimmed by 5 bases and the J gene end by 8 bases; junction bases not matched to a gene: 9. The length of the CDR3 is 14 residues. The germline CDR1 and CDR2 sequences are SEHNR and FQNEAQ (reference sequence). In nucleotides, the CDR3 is TGTGCCAGCAGCCGAGGGACAGGGAAAGACGGCTACACCTTC. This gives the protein CASSRGTGKDGYTF.

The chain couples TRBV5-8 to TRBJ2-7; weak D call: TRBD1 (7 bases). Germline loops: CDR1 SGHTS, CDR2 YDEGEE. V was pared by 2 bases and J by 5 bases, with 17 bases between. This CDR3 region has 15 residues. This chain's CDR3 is CASSFKNRGGDEQYF. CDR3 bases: TGTGCCAGCAGCTTCAAAAACAGGGGAGGAGACGAGCAGTACTTC.

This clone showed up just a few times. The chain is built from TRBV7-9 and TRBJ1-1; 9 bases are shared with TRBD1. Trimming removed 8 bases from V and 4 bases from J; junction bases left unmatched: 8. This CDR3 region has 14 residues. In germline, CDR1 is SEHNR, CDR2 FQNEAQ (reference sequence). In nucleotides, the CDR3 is TGTGCCAGCCTTCGCGGACAGGGGAGCACTGAAGCTTTCTTT. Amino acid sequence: CASLRGQGSTEAFF.

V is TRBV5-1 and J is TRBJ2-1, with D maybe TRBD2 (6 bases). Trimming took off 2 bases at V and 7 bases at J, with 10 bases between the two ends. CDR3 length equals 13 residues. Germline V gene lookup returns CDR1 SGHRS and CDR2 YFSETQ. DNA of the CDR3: TGCGCCAGCAGCTTTGGAGGGTGGAATGAGCAGTTCTTC. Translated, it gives CASSFGGWNEQFF.

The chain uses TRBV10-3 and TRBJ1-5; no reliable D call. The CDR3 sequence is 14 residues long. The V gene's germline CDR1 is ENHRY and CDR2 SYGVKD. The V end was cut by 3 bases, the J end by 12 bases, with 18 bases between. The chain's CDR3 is CAISDLAEGSYQHF. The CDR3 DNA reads TGTGCCATCAGTGATCTGGCAGAAGGGAGTTACCAGCATTTT.

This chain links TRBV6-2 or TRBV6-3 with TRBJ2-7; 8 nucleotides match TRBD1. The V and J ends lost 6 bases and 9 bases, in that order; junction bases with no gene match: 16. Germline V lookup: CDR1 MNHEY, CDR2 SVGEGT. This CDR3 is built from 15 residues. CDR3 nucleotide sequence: TGTGCCAGCAGCGCAAGGACAGGGAGCACCTTGGGGCAGTACTTC. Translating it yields CASSARTGSTLGQYF.

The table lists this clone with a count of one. The CDR3 bases are TGTGCCAGCAGCTTAAACGGGGGAAACACCGGGGAGCTGTTTTTT. It translates to CASSLNGGNTGELFF. This chain uses TRBV7-3 with TRBJ2-2, with D maybe TRBD2 (6 bases). V lost 1 base and J lost 2, with 8 bases in between. This CDR3 has 15 amino acids. The germline CDR1 and CDR2 sequences are SGHTA and FQGTGA. Supplemented by reference TRBV7-3 and TRBJ2-2, the full variable domain reads GAGVSQTPSNKVTEKGKYVELRCDPISGHTALYWYRQSLGQGPEFLIYFQGTGAADDSGLPNDRFFAVRPEGSVSTLKIQRTERGDSAVYLCASSLNGGNTGELFFGEGSRLTVL.

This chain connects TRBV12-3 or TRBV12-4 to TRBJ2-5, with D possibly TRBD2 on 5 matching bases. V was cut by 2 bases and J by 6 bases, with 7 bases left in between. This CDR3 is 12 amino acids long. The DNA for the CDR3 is TGTGCCAGCAGTTTATCGGGAAAGACCCAGTACTTC. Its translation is CASSLSGKTQYF.

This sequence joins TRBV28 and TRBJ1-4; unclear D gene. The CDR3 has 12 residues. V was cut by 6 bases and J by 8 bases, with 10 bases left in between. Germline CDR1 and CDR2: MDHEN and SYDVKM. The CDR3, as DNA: TGTGCCAGCAGAACCCGTCAGGAAAAACTGTTTTTT. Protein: CASRTRQEKLFF.

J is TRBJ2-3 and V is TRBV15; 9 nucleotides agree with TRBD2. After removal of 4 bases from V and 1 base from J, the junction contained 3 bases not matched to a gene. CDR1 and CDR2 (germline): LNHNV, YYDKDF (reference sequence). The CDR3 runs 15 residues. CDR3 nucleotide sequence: TGTGCCACCAGCACGCGACTAGCGGGCACAGATACGCAGTATTTT. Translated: CATSTRLAGTDTQYF.

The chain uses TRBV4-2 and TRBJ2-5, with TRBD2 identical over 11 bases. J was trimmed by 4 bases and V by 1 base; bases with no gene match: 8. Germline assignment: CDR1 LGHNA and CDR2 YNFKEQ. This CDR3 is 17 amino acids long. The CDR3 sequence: CASSQVSGGALGETQYF. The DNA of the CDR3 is TGTGCCAGCAGCCAAGTTAGCGGGGGGGCCTTGGGAGAGACCCAGTACTTC.

The chain's CDR3 is CASSLTVTDTQYF. The CDR3 DNA is TGTGCCAGCAGTTTGACAGTCACAGATACGCAGTATTTT. This chain connects TRBV27 to TRBJ2-3, with D possibly matching TRBD1 (5 bases). The V and J ends lost 3 bases and 2 bases respectively, with 6 bases between them. CDR3 size: 13 residues. Germline assignment: CDR1 MNHEY and CDR2 SMNVEV (reference sequence).

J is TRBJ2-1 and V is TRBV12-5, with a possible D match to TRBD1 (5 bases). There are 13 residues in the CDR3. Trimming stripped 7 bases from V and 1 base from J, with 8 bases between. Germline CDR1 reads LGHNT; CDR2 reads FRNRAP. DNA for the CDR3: TGTGCTAGTGCGCAGGGATCCTACAATGAGCAGTTCTTC. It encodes CASAQGSYNEQFF.

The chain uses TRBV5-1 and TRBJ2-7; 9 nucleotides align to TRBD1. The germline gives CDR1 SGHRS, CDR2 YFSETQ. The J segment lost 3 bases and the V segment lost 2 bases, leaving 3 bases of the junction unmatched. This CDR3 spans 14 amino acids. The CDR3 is CASSFGQGHYEQYF. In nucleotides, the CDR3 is TGCGCCAGCAGCTTCGGACAGGGGCACTACGAGCAGTACTTC. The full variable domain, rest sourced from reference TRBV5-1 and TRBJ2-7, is KAGVTQTPRYLIKTRGQQVTLSCSPISGHRSVSWYQQTPGQGLQFLFEYFSETQRNKGNFPGRFSGRQFSNSRSEMNVSTLELGDSALYLCASSFGQGHYEQYFGPGTRLTVT.

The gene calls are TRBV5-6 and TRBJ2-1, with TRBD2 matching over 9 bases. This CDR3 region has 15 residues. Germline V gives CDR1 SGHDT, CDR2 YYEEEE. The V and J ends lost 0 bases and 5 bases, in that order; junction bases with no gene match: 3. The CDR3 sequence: CASSLGTSEHNEQFF. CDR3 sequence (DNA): TGTGCCAGCAGCTTGGGGACTAGCGAACACAATGAGCAGTTCTTC.

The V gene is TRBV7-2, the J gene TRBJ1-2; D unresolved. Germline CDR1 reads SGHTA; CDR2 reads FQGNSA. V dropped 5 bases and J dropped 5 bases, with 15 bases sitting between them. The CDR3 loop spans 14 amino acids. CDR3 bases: TGTGCCAGCAGCGGCCAAGGACTGAGATATGGCTACACCTTC. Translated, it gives CASSGQGLRYGYTF. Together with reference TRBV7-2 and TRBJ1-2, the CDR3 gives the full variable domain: GAGVSQSPSNKVTEKGKDVELRCDPISGHTALYWYRQSLGQGLEFLIYFQGNSAPDKSGLPSDRFSAERTGGSVSTLTIQRTQQEDSAVYLCASSGQGLRYGYTFGSGTRLTVV.

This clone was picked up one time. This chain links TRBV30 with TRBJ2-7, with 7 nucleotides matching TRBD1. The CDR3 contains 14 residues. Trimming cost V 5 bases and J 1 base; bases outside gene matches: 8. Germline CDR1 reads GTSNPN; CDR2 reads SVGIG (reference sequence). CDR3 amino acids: CAWDRGQYSYEQYF. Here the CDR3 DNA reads TGTGCCTGGGATAGGGGGCAGTATTCCTACGAGCAGTACTTC.

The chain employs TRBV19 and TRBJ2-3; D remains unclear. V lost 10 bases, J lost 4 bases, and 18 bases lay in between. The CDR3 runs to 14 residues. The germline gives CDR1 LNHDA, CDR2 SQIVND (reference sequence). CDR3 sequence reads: CATSPARGADTQYF. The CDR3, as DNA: TGTGCCACCTCCCCCGCGCGCGGTGCAGATACGCAGTATTTT.

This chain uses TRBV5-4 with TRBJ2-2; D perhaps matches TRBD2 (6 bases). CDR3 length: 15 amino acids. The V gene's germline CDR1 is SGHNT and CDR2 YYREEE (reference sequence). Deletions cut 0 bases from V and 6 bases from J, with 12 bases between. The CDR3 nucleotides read TGTGCCAGCAGCTTGGGGGCGCGGGATCCCGGGGAGCTGTTTTTT. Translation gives CASSLGARDPGELFF.

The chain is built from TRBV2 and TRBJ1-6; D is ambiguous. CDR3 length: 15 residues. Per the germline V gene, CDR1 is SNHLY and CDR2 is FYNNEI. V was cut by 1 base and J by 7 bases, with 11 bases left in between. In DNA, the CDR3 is TGTGCCAGCAGTGAAGAGCGACCAACCAATTCACCCCTCCACTTT. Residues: CASSEERPTNSPLHF.